The sequence of this T cell receptor beta chain was determined in a study of T-cell reconstitution after alpha-beta-depleted transplantation in children. The study, taken as a whole, reports: T-cell counts and diversity at one year post-transplant came mainly from newly produced T cells. Surviving recipient T cells and thymic progenitors produced the high day-60 TCRbeta diversity seen in some patients. By about two months after transplant, alpha-beta T cells reportedly arose from several hundred graft clones that had expanded.

This CDR3 has 13 amino acids. Trimming took off 5 bases at V and 1 base at J, with 11 bases between the two ends. Looked up from germline, CDR1 is DFQATT and CDR2 is SNEGSKA (reference sequence). This clonotype was seen ten or more times. The antigen remains unidentified. Unique molecular identifiers tagged the TCRbeta library. TCRdb itself ran the PCR reads through MiXCR, one entry per CDR3 protein. Altogether hundreds of thousands of distinct CDR3 sequences are present, 13% being singletons, with the ten largest covering about 2.2%. This rearrangement joins TRBV20-1 to TRBJ2-5; D remains unclear. The source is a male patient under 18 who had a stem cell transplant for acute myeloid leukemia, so the T cells may come from the graft donor. The sequences come from PBMCs, mostly from graft donor cells, collected 360 days after TCRalphabeta/CD19-depleted stem cell transplant. In DNA form, the CDR3 reads TGCAGTGCTGGACCTAACAGCCAAGAGACCCAGTACTTC. Translating gives CSAGPNSQETQYF.